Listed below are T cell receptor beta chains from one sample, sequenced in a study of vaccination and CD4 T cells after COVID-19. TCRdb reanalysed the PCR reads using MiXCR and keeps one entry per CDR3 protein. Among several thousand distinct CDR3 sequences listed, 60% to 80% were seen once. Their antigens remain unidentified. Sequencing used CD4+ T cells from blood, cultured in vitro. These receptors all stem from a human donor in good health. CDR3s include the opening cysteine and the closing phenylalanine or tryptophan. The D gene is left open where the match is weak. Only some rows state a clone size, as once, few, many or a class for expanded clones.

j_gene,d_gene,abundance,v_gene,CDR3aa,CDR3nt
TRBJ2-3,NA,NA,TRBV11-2,CASSSPGGGTDTQYF,TGTGCCAGCAGCTCCCCCGGCGGGGGCACAGATACGCAGTATTTT
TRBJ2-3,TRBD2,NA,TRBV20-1,CSARGDLRLAGLWTDTQYF,TGCAGTGCTAGAGGCGACCTCCGACTAGCGGGGTTGTGGACAGATACGCAGTATTTT
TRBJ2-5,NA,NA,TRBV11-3,CASSPGGLGQETQYF,TGTGCCAGCAGCCCAGGAGGGCTAGGGCAAGAGACCCAGTACTTC
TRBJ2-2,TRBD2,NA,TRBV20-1,CSARDPTSGGAVVGELFF,TGCAGTGCTAGAGATCCGACTAGCGGGGGGGCCGTCGTCGGGGAGCTGTTTTTT
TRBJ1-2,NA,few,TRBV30,CAWSDGGGRIGEGYTF,TGTGCCTGGAGTGACGGGGGGGGAAGAATTGGGGAAGGCTACACCTTC
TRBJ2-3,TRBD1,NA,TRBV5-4,CASSRGQGGTDTQYF,TGTGCCAGCAGCAGGGGACAGGGGGGAACAGATACGCAGTATTTT
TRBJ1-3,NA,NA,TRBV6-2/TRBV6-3,CASSLDGGSGNTIYF,TGTGCCAGCAGCCTGGACGGAGGCTCTGGAAACACCATATATTTT
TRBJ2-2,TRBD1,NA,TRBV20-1,CSASPGQGNTGELFF,TGCAGTGCTAGTCCGGGACAGGGGAACACCGGGGAGCTGTTTTTT
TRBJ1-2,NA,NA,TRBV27,CASRPEDSFYGYTF,TGTGCCAGCAGACCGGAGGACAGTTTCTATGGCTACACCTTC
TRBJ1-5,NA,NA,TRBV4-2,CASSQDSGNQPQHF,TGTGCCAGCAGCCAAGACAGTGGCAATCAGCCCCAGCATTTT
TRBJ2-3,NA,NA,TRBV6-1,CASRRKTDTQYF,TGTGCCAGCAGGAGGAAAACAGATACGCAGTATTTT
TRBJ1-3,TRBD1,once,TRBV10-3,CAGRGTGNTIYF,TGTGCCGGCAGGGGGACTGGAAACACCATATATTTT
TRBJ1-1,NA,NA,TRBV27,CASRAAGGNTEAFF,TGTGCCAGCAGGGCCGCGGGGGGGAACACTGAAGCTTTCTTT
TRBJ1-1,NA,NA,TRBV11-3,CASSLEGRGAFNTEAFF,TGTGCCAGCAGCTTAGAAGGGCGGGGGGCCTTTAACACTGAAGCTTTCTTT
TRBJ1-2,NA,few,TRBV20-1,CSARPLNPRGKNYGYTF,TGCAGTGCTAGACCCTTAAACCCGCGAGGGAAGAACTATGGCTACACCTTC
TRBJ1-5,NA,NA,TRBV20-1,CSAREGGGNQPQHF,TGCAGTGCTCGAGAGGGGGGGGGCAATCAGCCCCAGCATTTT
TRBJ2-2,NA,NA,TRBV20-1,CSARTAGELFF,TGCAGTGCTAGGACCGCCGGGGAGCTGTTTTTT
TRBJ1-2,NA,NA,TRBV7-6,CASSHYGYTF,TGTGCCAGCAGCCACTATGGCTACACCTTC
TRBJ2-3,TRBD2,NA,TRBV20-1,CSAVTSGGTDTQYF,TGCAGTGCTGTGACTAGCGGGGGCACAGATACGCAGTATTTT
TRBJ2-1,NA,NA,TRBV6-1,CASSGDSYNEQFF,TGTGCCAGCAGCGGGGACTCCTACAATGAGCAGTTCTTC
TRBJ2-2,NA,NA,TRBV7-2,CASSLGRELKLFF,TGTGCCAGCAGCTTAGGACGGGAGTTGAAGCTGTTTTTT